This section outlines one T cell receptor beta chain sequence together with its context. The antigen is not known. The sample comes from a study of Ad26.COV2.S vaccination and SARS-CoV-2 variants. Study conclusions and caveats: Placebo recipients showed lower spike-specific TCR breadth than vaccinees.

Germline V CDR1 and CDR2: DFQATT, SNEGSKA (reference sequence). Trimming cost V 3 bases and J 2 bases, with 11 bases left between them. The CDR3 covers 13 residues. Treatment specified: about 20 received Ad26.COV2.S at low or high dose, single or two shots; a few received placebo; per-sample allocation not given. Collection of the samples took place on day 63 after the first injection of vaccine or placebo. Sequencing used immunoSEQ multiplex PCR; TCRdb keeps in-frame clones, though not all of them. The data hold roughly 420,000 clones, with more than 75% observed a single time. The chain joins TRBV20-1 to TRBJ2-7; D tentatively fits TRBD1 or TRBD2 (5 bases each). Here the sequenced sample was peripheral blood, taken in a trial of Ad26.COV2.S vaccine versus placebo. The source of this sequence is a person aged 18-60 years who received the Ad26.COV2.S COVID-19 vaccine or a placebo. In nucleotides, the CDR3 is TGCAGTGCTAGTCTCAGGGACCCCTACGAGCAGTACTTC. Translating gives CSASLRDPYEQYF.